This passage covers 14 T cell receptor beta chains from one sample sequenced in a study of OX40 agonist ivuxolimab in advanced cancers. TCRdb's table, derived via immunoSEQ multiplex PCR, lists solely in-frame clones and lacks some. Of approximately 21,000 clones listed, approximately 84% are singletons. The sequencing used CD4+ or CD8+ T cells sorted from blood, collected in a trial of the OX40 agonist ivuxolimab. These TCRs come from an adult with an advanced solid tumor such as melanoma, head and neck, liver or kidney cancer.

The V and J genes are TRBV9 and TRBJ1-1; D is undetermined. Between the trimmed V and J ends, which lost 3 bases and 0 bases, there was a span of 6 bases. This CDR3 has 13 residues. CDR1 and CDR2 from the germline V gene are SGDLS and YYNGEE. The CDR3 sequence is CASSATMNTEAFF. DNA for the CDR3: TGTGCCAGCAGCGCCACAATGAACACTGAAGCTTTCTTT.

This sequence joins TRBV19 and TRBJ2-1; 9 bases are a match to TRBD2. The V gene's germline CDR1 is LNHDA and CDR2 SQIVND (reference sequence). With 4 bases clipped from V and 8 bases from J, the junction kept 9 bases outside the gene matches. The CDR3 contains 15 residues. The chain's CDR3 is CASSKVSSGNDEQFF. CDR3 bases: TGTGCCAGTAGTAAGGTGTCTAGCGGGAATGATGAGCAGTTCTTC.

This clone was seen a few times. The chain employs TRBV29-1 and TRBJ2-1; 11 bases are shared with TRBD2. The CDR3 runs 14 residues. Germline V CDR1 and CDR2: SQVTM, ANQGSEA. V was clipped by 3 bases and J by 5 bases; unmatched bases: 3. The CDR3 DNA reads TGCAGCGTTGACAATAGCGGGAGGGACAATGAGCAGTTCTTC. This gives the protein CSVDNSGRDNEQFF.

This chain connects TRBV7-9 to TRBJ1-1, with unresolved D. V was clipped by 5 bases and J by 1 base, with 8 bases between them. This CDR3 is 13 amino acids long. Germline CDR1 and CDR2: SEHNR and FQNEAQ (reference sequence). CDR3 in DNA: TGTGCCAGCAGCCGGGTGGAGAACACTGAAGCTTTCTTT. Its translation is CASSRVENTEAFF.

This clone showed up just once. The chain links TRBV5-1 to TRBJ1-2, with D tentatively TRBD1 (6 bases). The CDR3 has 14 residues. Trimming took off 4 bases at V and 7 bases at J, with 17 bases between the two ends. Germline CDR1 SGHRS, CDR2 YFSETQ. CDR3 bases: TGCGCCAGCAGCCCCGGGACATTCCGGAGTGGCTACACCTTC. The encoded protein is CASSPGTFRSGYTF.

The CDR3 sequence is CASSSGTGFFSNQPQHF. The CDR3 region has the DNA TGTGCCAGCAGCTCCGGGACAGGGTTTTTTAGCAATCAGCCCCAGCATTTT. The genes are TRBV7-8 and TRBJ1-5, with 9 bases identical to TRBD1. The V gene end was trimmed by 4 bases and the J gene end by 0 bases; junction bases not matched to a gene: 7. In germline, CDR1 is SGHVS, CDR2 FQNEAQ. The CDR3 runs to 17 residues.

This clone rates as large. This sequence joins TRBV28 and TRBJ2-7, with D perhaps matching TRBD2 (6 bases). Germline V gives CDR1 MDHEN, CDR2 SYDVKM. V dropped 7 bases and J dropped 3 bases, with 19 bases sitting between them. This CDR3 has 15 amino acids. CDR3 nucleotides: TGTGCCAGCACTTTTGGGGAGGCACGCCACTACGAGCAGTACTTC. This translates into CASTFGEARHYEQYF.

The V and J genes are TRBV14 and TRBJ1-4; D might be TRBD1 (6 bases). Germline CDR1 is SGHDN and CDR2 is FVKESK. The CDR3 loop spans 17 amino acids. V lost 0 bases, J lost 4 bases, and 15 bases lay in between. The CDR3 coding sequence is TGTGCCAGCAGCCAAGAGCGAAGACAGGCCGGTAATGAAAAACTGTTTTTT. Translated: CASSQERRQAGNEKLFF. Combining the CDR3 with reference TRBV14 and TRBJ1-4 gives the whole variable domain EAGVTQFPSHSVIEKGQTVTLRCDPISGHDNLYWYRRVMGKEIKFLLHFVKESKQDESGMPNNRFLAERTGGTYSTLKVQPAELEDSGVYFCASSQERRQAGNEKLFFGSGTQLSVL.

The chain couples TRBV2 to TRBJ2-7, with TRBD2 matching 10 bases. The ends lost 3 bases at V and 5 bases at J; junction bases unmatched: 4. CDR1 and CDR2 (germline): SNHLY, FYNNEI. The CDR3 spans 14 residues. CDR3: CASSDSGRIDEQYF. In nucleotides, the CDR3 is TGTGCCAGCAGTGATAGCGGGAGGATTGACGAGCAGTACTTC.

This clone was seen only once. This chain connects TRBV10-2 to TRBJ2-1; 8 positions match TRBD2. Germline V gene data show CDR1 as WSHSY and CDR2 as SAAADI. V shed 10 bases and J 1 base; nucleotides not matched to a gene: 9. The CDR3 spans 15 residues. The CDR3 spells CAIWGGRRSYNEQFF. Here the CDR3 DNA reads TGCGCCATCTGGGGCGGGAGGAGGTCCTACAATGAGCAGTTCTTC.

The chain joins TRBV2 to TRBJ2-1; weak D call: TRBD2 (5 bases). The CDR3 extends over 14 amino acids. Trimming left V 3 bases short and J 4 bases short, with 10 bases between. Germline V gene lookup returns CDR1 SNHLY and CDR2 FYNNEI. CDR3 sequence reads: CASSEGTGYNEQFF. In nucleotides, the CDR3 is TGTGCCAGCAGTGAGGGTACGGGATACAATGAGCAGTTCTTC.

A note on this clone: The junction does not match germline at one end; this may be a read error. V and J are TRBV7-2 and TRBJ2-2, with no clear D. CDR3 length: 13 residues. Germline V CDR1 and CDR2: SGHTA, FQGNSA. The CDR3 nucleotides read TGTGCCAGCAACTTACAGAACACCGGGGAGCTGTTTTTT. This sequence encodes CASNLQNTGELFF.

The V and J genes are TRBV6-6 and TRBJ2-7; D gene uncertain. This CDR3 contains 13 residues. The V end lost 3 bases, the J end lost 3 bases, and 9 bases lay between the germline ends. Germline CDR1 is MNHNY and CDR2 is SVGAGI (reference sequence). The CDR3 DNA follows: TGTGCCAGCAGTTATTCGGCAGTCTACGAGCAGTACTTC. This sequence encodes CASSYSAVYEQYF.

J is TRBJ2-6 and V is TRBV28; unclear D gene. Germline values: CDR1 MDHEN, CDR2 SYDVKM. V was clipped by 5 bases and J by 2 bases, with 7 bases between them. This CDR3 has 14 amino acids. The CDR3 reads CASSPRAGANVLTF. CDR3 nucleotide sequence: TGTGCCAGCAGTCCGAGAGCTGGGGCCAACGTCCTGACTTTC.